The present TCR beta chain was sequenced within a study of Graves' ophthalmopathy and Graves' hyperthyroidism. Overall study findings and caveats: The majority of expanded thyroid clonotypes above 0.001 frequency also occurred in blood. A model built from 13 signatures distinguished ophthalmopathy from stable hyperthyroidism with approximately 89% sensitivity and approximately 80% specificity.

J lost 5 bases, V lost 6 bases, and 14 bases had no gene match. The CDR3 extends over 17 amino acids. Germline assignment: CDR1 ENHRY and CDR2 SYGVKD. Using RNA transcripts, the TCR beta CDR3 regions were amplified. HTBI primers primed a first-round RT-PCR, and a second-round multiplex PCR followed. TCRdb itself ran the multiplex PCR reads through MiXCR, one entry per CDR3 protein. This sample has 300,000 or so distinct CDR3 sequences, with 17% found just once. Patients were excluded if they had other autoimmune diseases or uncontrolled infections, and likewise if pregnancy or lactation applied. Sampling under 12 ml of fresh peripheral blood provided the PBMCs. This clonotype was seen many times. The antigen remains undetermined.

The rearrangement uses TRBV10-3 and TRBJ1-2; 11 nucleotides match TRBD1. Sequenced input: peripheral blood. This clonotype was sampled from an adult man with Graves' ophthalmopathy. The CDR3 here is CAISDSPGTGGSYGYTF. In DNA form, the CDR3 reads TGTGCCATCAGCGATTCACCCGGGACAGGGGGATCATATGGCTACACCTTC.